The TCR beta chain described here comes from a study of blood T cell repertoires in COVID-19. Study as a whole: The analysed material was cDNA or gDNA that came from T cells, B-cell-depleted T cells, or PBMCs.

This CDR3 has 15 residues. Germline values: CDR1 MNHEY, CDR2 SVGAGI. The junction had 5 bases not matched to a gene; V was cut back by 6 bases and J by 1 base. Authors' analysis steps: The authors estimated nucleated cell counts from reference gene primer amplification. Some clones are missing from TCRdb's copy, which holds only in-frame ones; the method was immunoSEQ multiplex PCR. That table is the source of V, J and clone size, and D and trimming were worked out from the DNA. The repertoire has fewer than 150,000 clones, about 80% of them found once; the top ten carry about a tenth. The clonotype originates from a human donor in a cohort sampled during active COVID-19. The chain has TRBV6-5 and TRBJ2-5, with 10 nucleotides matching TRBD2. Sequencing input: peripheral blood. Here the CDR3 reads CASRSLAGTQETQYF. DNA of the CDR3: TGTGCCAGCAGGTCACTAGCGGGGACCCAAGAGACCCAGTACTTC.